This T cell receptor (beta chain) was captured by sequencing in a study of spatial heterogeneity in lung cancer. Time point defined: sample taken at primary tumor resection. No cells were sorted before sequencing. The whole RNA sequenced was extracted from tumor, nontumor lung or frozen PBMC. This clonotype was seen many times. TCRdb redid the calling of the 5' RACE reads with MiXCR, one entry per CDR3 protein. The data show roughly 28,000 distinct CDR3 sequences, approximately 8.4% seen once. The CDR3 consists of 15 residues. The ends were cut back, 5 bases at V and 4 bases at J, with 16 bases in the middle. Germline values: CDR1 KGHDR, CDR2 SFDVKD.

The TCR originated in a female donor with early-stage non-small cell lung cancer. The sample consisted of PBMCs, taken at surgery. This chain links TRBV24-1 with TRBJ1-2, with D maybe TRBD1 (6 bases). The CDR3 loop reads CATSAGDRPGYGYTF. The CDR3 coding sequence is TGTGCCACCAGTGCCGGAGACAGGCCCGGCTATGGCTACACCTTC.